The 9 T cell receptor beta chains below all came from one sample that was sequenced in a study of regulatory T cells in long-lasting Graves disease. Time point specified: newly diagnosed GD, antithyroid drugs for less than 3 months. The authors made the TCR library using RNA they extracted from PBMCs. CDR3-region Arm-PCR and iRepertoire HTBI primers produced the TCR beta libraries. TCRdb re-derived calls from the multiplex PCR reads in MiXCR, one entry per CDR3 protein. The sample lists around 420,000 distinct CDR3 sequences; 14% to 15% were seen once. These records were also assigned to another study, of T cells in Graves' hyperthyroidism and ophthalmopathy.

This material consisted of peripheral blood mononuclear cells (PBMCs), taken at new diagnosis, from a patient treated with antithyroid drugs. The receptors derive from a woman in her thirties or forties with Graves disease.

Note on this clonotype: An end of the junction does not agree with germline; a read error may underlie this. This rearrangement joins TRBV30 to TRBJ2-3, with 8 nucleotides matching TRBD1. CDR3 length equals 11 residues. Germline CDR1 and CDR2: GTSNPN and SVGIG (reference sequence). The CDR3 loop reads CAWSVLDRVNF. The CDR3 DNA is TGTGCCTGGAGTGTACTGGACAGGGTAAATTTT.

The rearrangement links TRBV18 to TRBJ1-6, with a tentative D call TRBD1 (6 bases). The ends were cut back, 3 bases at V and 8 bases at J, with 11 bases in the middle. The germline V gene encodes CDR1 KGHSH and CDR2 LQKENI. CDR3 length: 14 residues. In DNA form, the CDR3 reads TGTGCCAGCTCACCGGCAGGGGAAGATTCACCCCTCCACTTT. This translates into CASSPAGEDSPLHF.

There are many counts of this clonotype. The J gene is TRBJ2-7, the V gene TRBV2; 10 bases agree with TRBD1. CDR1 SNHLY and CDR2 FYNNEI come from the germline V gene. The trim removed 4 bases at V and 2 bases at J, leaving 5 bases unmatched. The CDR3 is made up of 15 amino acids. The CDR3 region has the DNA TGTGCCAGCAGTGTCTTAGGGACAGGGGCCTACGAGCAGTACTTC. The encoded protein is CASSVLGTGAYEQYF.

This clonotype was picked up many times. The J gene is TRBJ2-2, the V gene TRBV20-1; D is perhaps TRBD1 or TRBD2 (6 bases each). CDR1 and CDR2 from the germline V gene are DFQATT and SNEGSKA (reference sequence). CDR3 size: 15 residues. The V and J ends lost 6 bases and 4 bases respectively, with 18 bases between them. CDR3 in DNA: TGCAGTGCGCGTGGGGGCCAGGGAGGCACCGGGGAGCTGTTTTTT. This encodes CSARGGQGGTGELFF.

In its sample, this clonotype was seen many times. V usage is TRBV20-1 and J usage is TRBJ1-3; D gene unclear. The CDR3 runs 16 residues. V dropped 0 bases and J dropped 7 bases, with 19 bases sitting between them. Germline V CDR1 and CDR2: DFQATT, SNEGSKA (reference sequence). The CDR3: CSARDVGGAVGNTIYF. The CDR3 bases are TGCAGTGCTAGAGATGTCGGCGGCGCTGTGGGGAACACCATATATTTT.

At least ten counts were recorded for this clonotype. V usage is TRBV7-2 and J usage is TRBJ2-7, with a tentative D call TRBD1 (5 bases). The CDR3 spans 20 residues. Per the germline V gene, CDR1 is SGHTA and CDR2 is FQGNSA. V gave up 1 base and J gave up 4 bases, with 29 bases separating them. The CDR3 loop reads CASSLEVRDSSASPRYEQYF. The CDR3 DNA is TGTGCCAGCAGCTTAGAAGTTCGAGACAGTAGTGCCTCCCCTCGTTACGAGCAGTACTTC.

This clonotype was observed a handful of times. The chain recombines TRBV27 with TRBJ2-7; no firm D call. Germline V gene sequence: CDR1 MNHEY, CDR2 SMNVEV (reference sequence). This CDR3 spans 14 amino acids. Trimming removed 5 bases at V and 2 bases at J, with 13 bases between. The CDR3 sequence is CASSPSSTTYEQYF. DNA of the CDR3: TGTGCCAGCAGTCCGAGCTCGACCACCTACGAGCAGTACTTC.

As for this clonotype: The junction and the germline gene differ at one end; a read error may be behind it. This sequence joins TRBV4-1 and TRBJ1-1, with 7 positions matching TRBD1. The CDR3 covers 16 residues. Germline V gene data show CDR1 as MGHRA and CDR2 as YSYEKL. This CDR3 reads CASSQTFGTANAEAFF. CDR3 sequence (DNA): TGCGCCAGCAGCCAAACTTTTGGGACAGCGAACGCTGAAGCTTTCTTT.

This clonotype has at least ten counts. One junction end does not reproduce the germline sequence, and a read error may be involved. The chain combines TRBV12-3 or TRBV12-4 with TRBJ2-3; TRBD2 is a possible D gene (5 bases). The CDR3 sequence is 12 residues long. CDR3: CASSLEGGTQYF. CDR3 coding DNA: TGTGCCAGCAGCTTAGAGGGCGGTACGCAGTATTTT.